The present T cell receptor (beta chain) was sequenced within a study of relationships among human T cell subsets. Notes on this clonotype: What it binds is not known.

This CDR3 contains 12 residues. Germline V gene sequence: CDR1 LNHDA, CDR2 SQIVND (reference sequence). The V gene end was trimmed by 4 bases and the J gene end by 10 bases; junction bases not matched to a gene: 6. After CD25, CD56 and CD294 bead selections, the flow-through was collected as Th1 cells. Subset-specific monoclonal antibody beads were used to isolate T cell subsets. Findings of the study overall: The seven subsets showed no significant differences in gene usage or CDR3 length. A CD4+CD8+ double-positive population could not be excluded by bead sorting.

The T cell receptor alpha and beta CDR3 regions were amplified from mRNA by semiquantitative ARM-PCR. ARM-PCR used tagged nested gene-specific primers, then communal superprimers for exponential amplification. Before the second round, exonuclease removed the nested primers. Each CDR3 protein is one row after TCRdb ran MiXCR on the multiplex PCR reads. The sample includes 10,000 to 15,000 distinct CDR3 sequences, around two thirds of them seen just once. This clonotype originated in a man aged 40-49 years in good health. Input material: CD4+ Th1 cells sorted from blood. The chain couples TRBV19 to TRBJ1-1; 7 positions match TRBD1. This CDR3 is CASSTRDRGAFF. The CDR3 region has the DNA TGTGCCAGTAGTACCCGGGACAGAGGAGCTTTCTTT.